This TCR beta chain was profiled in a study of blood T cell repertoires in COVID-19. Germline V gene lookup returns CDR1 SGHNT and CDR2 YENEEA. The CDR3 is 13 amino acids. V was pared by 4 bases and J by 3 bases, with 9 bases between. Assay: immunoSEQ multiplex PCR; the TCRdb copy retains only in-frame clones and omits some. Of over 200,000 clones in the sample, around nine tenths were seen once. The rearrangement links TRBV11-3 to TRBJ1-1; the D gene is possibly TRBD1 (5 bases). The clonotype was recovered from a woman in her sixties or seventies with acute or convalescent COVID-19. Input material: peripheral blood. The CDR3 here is CASSSQGDTEAFF. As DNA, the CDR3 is TGTGCCAGCAGCTCGCAGGGCGACACTGAAGCTTTCTTT.